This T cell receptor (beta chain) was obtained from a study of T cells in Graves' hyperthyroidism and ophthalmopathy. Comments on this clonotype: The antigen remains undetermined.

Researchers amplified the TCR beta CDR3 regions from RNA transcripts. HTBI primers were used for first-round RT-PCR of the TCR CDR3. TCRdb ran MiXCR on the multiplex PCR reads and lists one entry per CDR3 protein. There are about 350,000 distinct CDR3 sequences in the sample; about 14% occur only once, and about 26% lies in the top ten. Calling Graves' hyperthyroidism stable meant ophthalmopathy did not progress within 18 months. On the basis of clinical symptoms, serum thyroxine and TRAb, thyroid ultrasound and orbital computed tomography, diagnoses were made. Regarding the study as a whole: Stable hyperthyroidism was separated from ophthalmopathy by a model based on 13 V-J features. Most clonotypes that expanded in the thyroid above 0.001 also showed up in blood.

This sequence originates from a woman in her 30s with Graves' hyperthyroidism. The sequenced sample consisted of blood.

The CDR3 nucleotides are TGCAGCGTCCCGGTGGGGTTCCAAGAGACCCAGTACTTC. This sequence encodes CSVPVGFQETQYF. The chain links TRBV29-1 to TRBJ2-5; D is ambiguous. The CDR3 extends over 13 amino acids. Germline loops: CDR1 SQVTM, CDR2 ANQGSEA. Trimming left V 6 bases short and J 1 base short, with 12 bases between.